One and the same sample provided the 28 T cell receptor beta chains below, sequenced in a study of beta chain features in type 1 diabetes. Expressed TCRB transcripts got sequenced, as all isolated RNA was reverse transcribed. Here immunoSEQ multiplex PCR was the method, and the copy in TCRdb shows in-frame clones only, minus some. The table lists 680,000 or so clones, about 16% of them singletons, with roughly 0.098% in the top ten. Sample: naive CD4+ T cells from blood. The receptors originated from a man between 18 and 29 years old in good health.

The CDR3 sequence is CAISEVEFRTQYF. The CDR3 region has the DNA TGTGCCATCAGTGAGGTAGAATTTAGGACCCAGTACTTC. The chain is built from TRBV10-3 and TRBJ2-5; D gene unclear. Trimming removed 2 bases from V and 7 bases from J, with 11 bases in between. The germline V gene encodes CDR1 ENHRY and CDR2 SYGVKD. There are 13 residues in the CDR3.

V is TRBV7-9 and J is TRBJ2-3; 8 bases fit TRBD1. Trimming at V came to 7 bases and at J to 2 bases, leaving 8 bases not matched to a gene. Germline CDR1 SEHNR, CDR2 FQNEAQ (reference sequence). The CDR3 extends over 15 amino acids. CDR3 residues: CASTPWGQVTDTQYF. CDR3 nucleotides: TGTGCCAGCACCCCTTGGGGACAGGTCACAGATACGCAGTATTTT.

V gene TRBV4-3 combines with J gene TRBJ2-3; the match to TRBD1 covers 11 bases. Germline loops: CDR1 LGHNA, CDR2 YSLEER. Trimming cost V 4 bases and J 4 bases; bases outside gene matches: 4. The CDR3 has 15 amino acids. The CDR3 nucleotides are TGCGCCAGCAGCCGGGGGGGACAGGGGGCAGATACGCAGTATTTT. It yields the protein CASSRGGQGADTQYF.

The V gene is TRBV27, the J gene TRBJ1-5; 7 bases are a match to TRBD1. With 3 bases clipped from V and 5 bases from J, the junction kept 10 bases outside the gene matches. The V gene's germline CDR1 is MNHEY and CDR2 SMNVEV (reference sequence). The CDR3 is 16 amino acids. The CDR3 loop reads CASSFLYRGRDQPQHF. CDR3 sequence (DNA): TGTGCCAGCAGTTTTCTCTACAGGGGTCGGGATCAGCCCCAGCATTTT.

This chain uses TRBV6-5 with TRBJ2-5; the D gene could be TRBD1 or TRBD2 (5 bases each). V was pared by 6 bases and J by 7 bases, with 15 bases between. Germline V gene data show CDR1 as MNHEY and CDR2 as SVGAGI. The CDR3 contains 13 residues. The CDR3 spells CASSVLGGPTQYF. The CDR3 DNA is TGTGCCAGCAGCGTACTTGGGGGACCGACCCAGTACTTC.

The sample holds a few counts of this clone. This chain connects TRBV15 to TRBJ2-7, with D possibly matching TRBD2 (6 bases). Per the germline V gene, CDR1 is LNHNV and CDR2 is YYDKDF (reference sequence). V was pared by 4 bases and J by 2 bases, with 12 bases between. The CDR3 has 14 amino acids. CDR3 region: CATSNRERPYEQYF. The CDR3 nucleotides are TGTGCCACCAGCAACCGGGAGCGGCCCTACGAGCAGTACTTC.

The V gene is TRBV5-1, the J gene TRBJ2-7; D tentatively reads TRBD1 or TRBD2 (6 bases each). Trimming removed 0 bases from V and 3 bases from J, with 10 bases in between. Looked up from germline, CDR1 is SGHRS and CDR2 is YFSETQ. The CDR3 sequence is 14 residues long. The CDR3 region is CASSLEGGNYEQYF. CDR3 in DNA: TGCGCCAGCAGCTTGGAAGGGGGGAACTACGAGCAGTACTTC.

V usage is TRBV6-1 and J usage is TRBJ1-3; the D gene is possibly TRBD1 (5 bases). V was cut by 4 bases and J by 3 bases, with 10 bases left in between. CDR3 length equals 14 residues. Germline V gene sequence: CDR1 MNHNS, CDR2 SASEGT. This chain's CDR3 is CASSGAGLGNTIYF. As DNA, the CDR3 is TGTGCCAGCAGTGGGGCAGGGCTTGGAAACACCATATATTTT.

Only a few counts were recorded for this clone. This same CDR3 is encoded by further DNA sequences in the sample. The CDR3 region is CASSPGTYEQYF. In DNA form, the CDR3 reads TGTGCCAGCTCACCGGGGACCTACGAGCAGTACTTC. The chain employs TRBV18 and TRBJ2-7; D not certain. CDR1 KGHSH and CDR2 LQKENI come from the germline V gene. The CDR3 is 12 residues long. The V end lost 3 bases, the J end lost 2 bases, and 5 bases lay between the germline ends.

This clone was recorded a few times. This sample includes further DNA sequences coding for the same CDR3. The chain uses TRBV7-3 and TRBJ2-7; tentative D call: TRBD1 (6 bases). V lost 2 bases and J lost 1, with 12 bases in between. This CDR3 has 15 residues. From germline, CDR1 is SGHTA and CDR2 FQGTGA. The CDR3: CASSLGQGSSYEQYF. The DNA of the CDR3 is TGTGCCAGCAGCTTAGGGCAGGGGAGTTCCTACGAGCAGTACTTC.

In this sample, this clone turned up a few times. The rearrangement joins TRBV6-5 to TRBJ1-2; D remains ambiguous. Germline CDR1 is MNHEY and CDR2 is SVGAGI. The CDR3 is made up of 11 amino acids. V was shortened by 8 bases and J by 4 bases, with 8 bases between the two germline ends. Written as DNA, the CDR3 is TGTGCCAGCTTTTTCCGCTATGGCTACACCTTC. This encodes CASFFRYGYTF.

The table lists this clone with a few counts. The CDR3 loop reads CASSLVAGGTGELFF. CDR3 coding DNA: TGTGCCAGCAGCCTCGTAGCGGGAGGTACCGGGGAGCTGTTTTTT. V is TRBV13 and J is TRBJ2-2; 10 bases map to TRBD2. CDR3 length equals 15 residues. In germline, CDR1 is PRHDT, CDR2 FYEKMQ (reference sequence). Losses at the gene ends were 5 bases for V and 5 bases for J; bases not matched to a gene: 5.

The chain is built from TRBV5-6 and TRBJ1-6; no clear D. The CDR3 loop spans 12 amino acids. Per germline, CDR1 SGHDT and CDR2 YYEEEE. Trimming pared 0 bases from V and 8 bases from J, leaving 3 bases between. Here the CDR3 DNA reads TGTGCCAGCAGCTTGGAGGATTCACCCCTCCACTTT. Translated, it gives CASSLEDSPLHF. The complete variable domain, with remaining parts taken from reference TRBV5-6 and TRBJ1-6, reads DAGVTQSPTHLIKTRGQQVTLRCSPKSGHDTVSWYQQALGQGPQFIFQYYEEEERQRGNFPDRFSGHQFPNYSSELNVNALLLGDSALYLCASSLEDSPLHFGNGTRLTVT.

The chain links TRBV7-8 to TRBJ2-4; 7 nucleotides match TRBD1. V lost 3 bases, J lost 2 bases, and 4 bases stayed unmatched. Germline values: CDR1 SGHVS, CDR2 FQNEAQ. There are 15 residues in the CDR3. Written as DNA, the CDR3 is TGTGCCAGCAGCTTGGGCAGGGGGACCAAAAACATTCAGTACTTC. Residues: CASSLGRGTKNIQYF.

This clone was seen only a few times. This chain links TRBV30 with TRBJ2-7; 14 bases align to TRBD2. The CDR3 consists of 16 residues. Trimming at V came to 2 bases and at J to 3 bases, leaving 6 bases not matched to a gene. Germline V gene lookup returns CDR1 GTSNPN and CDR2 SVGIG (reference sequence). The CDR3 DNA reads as TGTGCCTGGAGTCCTCGGACTAGCGGGGGGAGCTACGAGCAGTACTTC. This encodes CAWSPRTSGGSYEQYF.

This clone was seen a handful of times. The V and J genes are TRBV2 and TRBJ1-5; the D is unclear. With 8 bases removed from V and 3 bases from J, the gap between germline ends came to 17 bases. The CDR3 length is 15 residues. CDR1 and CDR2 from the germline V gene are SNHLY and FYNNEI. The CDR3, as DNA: TGTGCCAGCGGGTTTCAGACTGGGAACAATCAGCCCCAGCATTTT. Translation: CASGFQTGNNQPQHF.

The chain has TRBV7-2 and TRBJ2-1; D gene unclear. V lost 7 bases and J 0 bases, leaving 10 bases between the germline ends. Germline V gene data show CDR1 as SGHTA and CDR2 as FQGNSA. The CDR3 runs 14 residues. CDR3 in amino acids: CASTLGGSYNEQFF. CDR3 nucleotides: TGTGCCAGCACCCTGGGCGGCTCCTACAATGAGCAGTTCTTC.

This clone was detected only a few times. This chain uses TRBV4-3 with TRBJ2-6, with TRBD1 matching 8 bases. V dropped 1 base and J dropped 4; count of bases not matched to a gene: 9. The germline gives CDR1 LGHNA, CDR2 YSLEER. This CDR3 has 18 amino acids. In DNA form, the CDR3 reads TGCGCCAGCAGCCAAGCCTGGACAGGGTTGGGAGGGGCCAACGTCCTGACTTTC. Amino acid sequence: CASSQAWTGLGGANVLTF.

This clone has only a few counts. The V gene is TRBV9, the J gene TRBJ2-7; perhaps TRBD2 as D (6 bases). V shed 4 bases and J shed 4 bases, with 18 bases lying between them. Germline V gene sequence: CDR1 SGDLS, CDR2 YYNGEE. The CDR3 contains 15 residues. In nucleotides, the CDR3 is TGTGCCAGCAGCCGCGGGACCGACGAGATTTACGAGCAGTACTTC. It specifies CASSRGTDEIYEQYF. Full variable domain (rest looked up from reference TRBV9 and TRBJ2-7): DSGVTQTPKHLITATGQRVTLRCSPRSGDLSVYWYQQSLDQGLQFLIQYYNGEERAKGNILERFSAQQFPDLHSELNLSSLELGDSALYFCASSRGTDEIYEQYFGPGTRLTVT.

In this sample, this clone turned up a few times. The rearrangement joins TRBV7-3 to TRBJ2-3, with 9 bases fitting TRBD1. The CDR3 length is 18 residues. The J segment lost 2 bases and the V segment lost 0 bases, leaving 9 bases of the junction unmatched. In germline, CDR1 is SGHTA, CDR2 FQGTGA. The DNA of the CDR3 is TGTGCCAGCAGCTTAACCCGCTCCGGGACAGGGCACACAGATACGCAGTATTTT. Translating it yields CASSLTRSGTGHTDTQYF.

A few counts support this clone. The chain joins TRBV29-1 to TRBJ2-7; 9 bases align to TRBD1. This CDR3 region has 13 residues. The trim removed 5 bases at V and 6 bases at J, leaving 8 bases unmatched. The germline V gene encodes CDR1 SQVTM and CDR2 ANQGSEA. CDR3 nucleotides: TGCAGCGTTCTGGGACAGGGAATTACCGAGCAGTACTTC. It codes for CSVLGQGITEQYF.

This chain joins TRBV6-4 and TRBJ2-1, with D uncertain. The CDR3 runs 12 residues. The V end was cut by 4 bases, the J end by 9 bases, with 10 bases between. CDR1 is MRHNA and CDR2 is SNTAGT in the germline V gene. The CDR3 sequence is CASSANSVEQFF. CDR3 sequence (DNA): TGTGCCAGCAGTGCCAATAGTGTTGAGCAGTTCTTC.

CDR3 sequence reads: CASSIPWDRETRGYTF. Here the CDR3 DNA reads TGTGCCAGCAGCATCCCGTGGGACAGGGAGACTCGTGGCTACACCTTC. The genes are TRBV7-2 and TRBJ1-2, with 9 bases matching TRBD1. There are 16 residues in the CDR3. Losses at the gene ends were 5 bases for V and 7 bases for J; bases not matched to a gene: 14. CDR1 and CDR2 (germline): SGHTA, FQGNSA.

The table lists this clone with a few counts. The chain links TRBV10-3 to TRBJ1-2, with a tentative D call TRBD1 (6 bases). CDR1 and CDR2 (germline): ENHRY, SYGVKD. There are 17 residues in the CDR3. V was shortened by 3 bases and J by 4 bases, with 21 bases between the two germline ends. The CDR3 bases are TGTGCCATCAGTGATTCCGCGTCCCGGGGGCCGGTCTATGGCTACACCTTC. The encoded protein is CAISDSASRGPVYGYTF.

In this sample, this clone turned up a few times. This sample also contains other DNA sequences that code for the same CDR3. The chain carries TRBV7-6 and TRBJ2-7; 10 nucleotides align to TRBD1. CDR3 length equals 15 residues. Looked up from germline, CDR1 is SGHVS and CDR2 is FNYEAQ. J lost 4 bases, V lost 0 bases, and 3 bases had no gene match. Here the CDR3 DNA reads TGTGCCAGCAGCTTAGCGCCGGGACAGGGGTACGAGCAGTACTTC. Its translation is CASSLAPGQGYEQYF.

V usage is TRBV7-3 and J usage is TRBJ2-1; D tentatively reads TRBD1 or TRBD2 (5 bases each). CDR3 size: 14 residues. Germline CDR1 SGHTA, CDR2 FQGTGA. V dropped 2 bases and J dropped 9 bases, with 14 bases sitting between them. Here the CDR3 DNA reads TGTGCCAGCAGCTTATTCTCTAGCCAGGGTGAGCAGTTCTTC. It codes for CASSLFSSQGEQFF.

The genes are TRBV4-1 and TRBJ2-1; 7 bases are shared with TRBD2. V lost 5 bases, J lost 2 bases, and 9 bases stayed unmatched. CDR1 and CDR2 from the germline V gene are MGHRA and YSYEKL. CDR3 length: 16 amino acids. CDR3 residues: CASSSPGLSPYNEQFF. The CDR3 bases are TGCGCCAGCAGCTCACCGGGACTAAGTCCCTACAATGAGCAGTTCTTC.

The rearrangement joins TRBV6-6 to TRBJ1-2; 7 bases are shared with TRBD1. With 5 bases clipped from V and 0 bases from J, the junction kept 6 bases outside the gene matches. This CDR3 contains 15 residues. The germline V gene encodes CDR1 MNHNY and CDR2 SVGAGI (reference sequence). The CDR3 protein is CASSTTGQANYGYTF. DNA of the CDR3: TGTGCCAGCAGTACAACAGGACAGGCTAACTATGGCTACACCTTC.